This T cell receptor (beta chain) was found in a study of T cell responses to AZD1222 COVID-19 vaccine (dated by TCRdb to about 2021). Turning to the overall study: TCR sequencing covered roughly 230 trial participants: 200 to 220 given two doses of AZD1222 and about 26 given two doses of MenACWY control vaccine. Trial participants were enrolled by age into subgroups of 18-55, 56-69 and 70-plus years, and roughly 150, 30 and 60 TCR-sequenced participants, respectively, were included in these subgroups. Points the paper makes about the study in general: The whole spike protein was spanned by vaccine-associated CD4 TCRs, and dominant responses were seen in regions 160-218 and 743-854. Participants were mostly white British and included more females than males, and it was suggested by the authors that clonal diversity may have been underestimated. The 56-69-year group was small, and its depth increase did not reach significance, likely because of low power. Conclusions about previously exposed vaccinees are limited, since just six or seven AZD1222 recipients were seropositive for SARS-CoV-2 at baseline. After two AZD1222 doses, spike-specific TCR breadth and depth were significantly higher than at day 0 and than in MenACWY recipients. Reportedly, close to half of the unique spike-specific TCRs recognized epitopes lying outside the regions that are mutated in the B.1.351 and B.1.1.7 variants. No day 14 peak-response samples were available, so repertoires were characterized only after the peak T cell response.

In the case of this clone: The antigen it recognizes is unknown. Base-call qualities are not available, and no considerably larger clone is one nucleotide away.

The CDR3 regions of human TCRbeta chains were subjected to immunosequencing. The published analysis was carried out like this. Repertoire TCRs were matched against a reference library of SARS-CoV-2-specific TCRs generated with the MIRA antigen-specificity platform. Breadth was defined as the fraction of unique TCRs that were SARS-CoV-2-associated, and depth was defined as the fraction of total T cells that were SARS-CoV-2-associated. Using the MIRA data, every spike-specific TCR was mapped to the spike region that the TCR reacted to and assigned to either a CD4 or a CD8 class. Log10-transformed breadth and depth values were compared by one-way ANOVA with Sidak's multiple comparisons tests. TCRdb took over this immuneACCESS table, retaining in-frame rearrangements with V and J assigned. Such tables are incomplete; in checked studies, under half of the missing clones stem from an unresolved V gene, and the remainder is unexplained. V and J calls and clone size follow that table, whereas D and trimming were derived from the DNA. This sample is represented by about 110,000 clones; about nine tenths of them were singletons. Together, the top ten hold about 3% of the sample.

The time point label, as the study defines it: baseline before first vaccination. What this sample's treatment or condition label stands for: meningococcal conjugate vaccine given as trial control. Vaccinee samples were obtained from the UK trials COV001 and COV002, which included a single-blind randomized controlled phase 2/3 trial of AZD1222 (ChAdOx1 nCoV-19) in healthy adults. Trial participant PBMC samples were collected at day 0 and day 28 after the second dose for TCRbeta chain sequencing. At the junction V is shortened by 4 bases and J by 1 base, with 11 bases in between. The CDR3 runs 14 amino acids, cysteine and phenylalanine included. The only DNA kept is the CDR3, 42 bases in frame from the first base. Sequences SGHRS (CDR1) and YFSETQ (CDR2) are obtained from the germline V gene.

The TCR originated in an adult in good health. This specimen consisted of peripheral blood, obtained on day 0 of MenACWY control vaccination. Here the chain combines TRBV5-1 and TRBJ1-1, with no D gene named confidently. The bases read TGCGCCAGCAGCCCCAACCCAGGGAACACTGAAGCTTTCTTT. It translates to CASSPNPGNTEAFF.